The rows below give T cell receptor beta chains drawn from one sample of a study of T cells in Graves' hyperthyroidism and ophthalmopathy. A single record per CDR3 protein comes from TCRdb applying MiXCR to the multiplex PCR reads. Counted here are hundreds of thousands of distinct CDR3 sequences, just under 20% occurring once; the ten biggest clones make up approximately 50%. The sequencing input was blood. These receptors came from a man aged 35-49 years with Graves' ophthalmopathy. CDR3s include the opening cysteine and the closing phenylalanine or tryptophan. Fields, in order: clone size, J gene, V gene, CDR3 protein. Expanded clones get a size class; other rows say once, few or many, or leave the size out.

clone_size: few
j_call: TRBJ2-7
v_call: TRBV5-1
cdr3_aa: CASSLGLAGLYEQYF

clone_size: many
j_call: TRBJ2-1
v_call: TRBV28
cdr3_aa: CASSLVTSGSDEQFF

clone_size: NA
j_call: TRBJ1-3
v_call: TRBV5-1
cdr3_aa: CASSPPDSPSNTIYF

clone_size: few
j_call: TRBJ2-7
v_call: TRBV7-9
cdr3_aa: CASSSLGSEEQYF

clone_size: NA
j_call: TRBJ1-2
v_call: TRBV6-6
cdr3_aa: CASSYGGTGFSGYTF

clone_size: NA
j_call: TRBJ2-7
v_call: TRBV27
cdr3_aa: CASSPPWGLGKEQYF

clone_size: many
j_call: TRBJ1-1
v_call: TRBV2
cdr3_aa: CASRATVNTEAFF

clone_size: few
j_call: TRBJ1-6
v_call: TRBV30
cdr3_aa: CAWCDLGGNSPLHF

clone_size: few
j_call: TRBJ1-1
v_call: TRBV6-2/TRBV6-3
cdr3_aa: CASSYWVNTEAFF

clone_size: NA
j_call: TRBJ2-3
v_call: TRBV4-1
cdr3_aa: CASSQGDMGTDTQYF

clone_size: few
j_call: TRBJ2-1
v_call: TRBV6-2/TRBV6-3
cdr3_aa: CASRSLRTSGYNEQFF

clone_size: NA
j_call: TRBJ2-5
v_call: TRBV24-1
cdr3_aa: CATSESGTKETQYF

clone_size: many
j_call: TRBJ2-3
v_call: TRBV5-1
cdr3_aa: CASSLVGAYTDTQYF

clone_size: many
j_call: TRBJ1-1
v_call: TRBV12-3/TRBV12-4
cdr3_aa: CASSTGAGEAFF

clone_size: many
j_call: TRBJ2-7
v_call: TRBV5-1
cdr3_aa: CASTGQRYEQYF

clone_size: few
j_call: TRBJ2-7
v_call: TRBV15
cdr3_aa: CATSRDGTSTYEQYF

clone_size: few
j_call: TRBJ1-6
v_call: TRBV7-9
cdr3_aa: CASSFGKGDDSPLHF

clone_size: NA
j_call: TRBJ1-2
v_call: TRBV11-1
cdr3_aa: CASLRAGGGYTF

clone_size: few
j_call: TRBJ2-3
v_call: TRBV5-8
cdr3_aa: CASSLAPGQGYGDTQYF

clone_size: NA
j_call: TRBJ2-7
v_call: TRBV5-1
cdr3_aa: CASSARERYEQYF

clone_size: NA
j_call: TRBJ2-7
v_call: TRBV3-1
cdr3_aa: CASIPRLADYEQYF

clone_size: NA
j_call: TRBJ1-2
v_call: TRBV20-1
cdr3_aa: CSARENRGPYGYTF

clone_size: many
j_call: TRBJ1-1
v_call: TRBV18
cdr3_aa: CASSPRDRRTEAFF

clone_size: NA
j_call: TRBJ2-1
v_call: TRBV5-6
cdr3_aa: CASSLELSGSYNEQFF

clone_size: NA
j_call: TRBJ1-2
v_call: TRBV3-1
cdr3_aa: CASSQDFGRNYGYTF

clone_size: NA
j_call: TRBJ2-6
v_call: TRBV4-3
cdr3_aa: CASSQDMGGGGANVLTF

clone_size: many
j_call: TRBJ2-1
v_call: TRBV28
cdr3_aa: CASSVRDRDNEQFF

clone_size: many
j_call: TRBJ2-5
v_call: TRBV6-1
cdr3_aa: CASSPSGRSETQYF

clone_size: NA
j_call: TRBJ2-3
v_call: TRBV5-1
cdr3_aa: CTSSRVVKSTDTQYF

clone_size: many
j_call: TRBJ1-2
v_call: TRBV2
cdr3_aa: CASSGSGNGYTF

clone_size: NA
j_call: TRBJ2-1
v_call: TRBV20-1
cdr3_aa: CSAQGESSYNEQFF

clone_size: few
j_call: TRBJ1-5
v_call: TRBV15
cdr3_aa: CATSRGDTSNQPQHF

clone_size: many
j_call: TRBJ2-7
v_call: TRBV7-2
cdr3_aa: CASSLVVQNYEQYF

clone_size: many
j_call: TRBJ2-7
v_call: TRBV6-1
cdr3_aa: CASSYGDRTYEQYF

clone_size: few
j_call: TRBJ2-3
v_call: TRBV9
cdr3_aa: CASSVATKAHTQYF

clone_size: once
j_call: TRBJ2-1
v_call: TRBV13
cdr3_aa: CASSLRDQYNEQFF

clone_size: few
j_call: TRBJ1-1
v_call: TRBV6-1
cdr3_aa: CASSEIRGKEAFF

clone_size: NA
j_call: TRBJ1-2
v_call: TRBV2
cdr3_aa: CASCTNANANYGYTF

clone_size: few
j_call: TRBJ2-1
v_call: TRBV20-1
cdr3_aa: CSAGLGGGNEQFF

clone_size: NA
j_call: TRBJ2-5
v_call: TRBV2
cdr3_aa: CASSEQGQGWETQYF

clone_size: few
j_call: TRBJ2-1
v_call: TRBV14
cdr3_aa: CASSYRGGGVHSHHEQFF

clone_size: few
j_call: TRBJ1-1
v_call: TRBV30
cdr3_aa: CASGVDTDTEAFF

clone_size: few
j_call: TRBJ1-2
v_call: TRBV10-3
cdr3_aa: CAISTGLLNYGYTF

clone_size: many
j_call: TRBJ2-5
v_call: TRBV7-8
cdr3_aa: CASSPSRGTSGRIQETQYF

clone_size: NA
j_call: TRBJ1-2
v_call: TRBV20-1
cdr3_aa: CSASFDTYGYTF

clone_size: NA
j_call: TRBJ2-4
v_call: TRBV6-2/TRBV6-3
cdr3_aa: CASTPNAGGPLEGQYF

clone_size: NA
j_call: TRBJ2-2
v_call: TRBV10-3
cdr3_aa: CAISDPGTGVTGELFF

clone_size: NA
j_call: TRBJ1-1
v_call: TRBV7-9
cdr3_aa: CASSLGEVGEAFF

clone_size: NA
j_call: TRBJ2-7
v_call: TRBV20-1
cdr3_aa: CSAKSPREGPYEQYF

clone_size: NA
j_call: TRBJ2-5
v_call: TRBV11-2
cdr3_aa: CASGYPPTGTSGRDETQYF

clone_size: many
j_call: TRBJ2-2
v_call: TRBV30
cdr3_aa: CAFRRNTGELFF

clone_size: NA
j_call: TRBJ2-5
v_call: TRBV30
cdr3_aa: CAWSPPGLAEETQYF

clone_size: once
j_call: TRBJ2-3
v_call: TRBV29-1
cdr3_aa: CSVLTSGTTDTQYF

clone_size: NA
j_call: TRBJ2-1
v_call: TRBV20-1
cdr3_aa: CSASKHDEQFF

clone_size: NA
j_call: TRBJ2-4
v_call: TRBV6-1
cdr3_aa: CASTPTSGYQAKNIQYF